This entry is about one T cell receptor (beta chain). What it binds is unknown. Trimming removed 6 bases from V and 2 bases from J, with 13 bases in between. Germline V CDR1 and CDR2: SQVTM, ANQGSEA. The CDR3 has 13 residues. The data were obtained in a study of naive and memory T cell subsets. Study observations and caveats: Over 90% of naive TCR sequences appeared only once, unlike memory subsets.

Both TRBC1 and TRBC2 were covered by a beta constant-region primer of two equimolar oligonucleotides. Each CDR3 protein is one row after TCRdb ran MiXCR on the UMI-ligation and nested PCR reads. The sample records tens of thousands of distinct CDR3 sequences, 7% being singletons. The clonotype comes from a human donor in good health. The V and J genes are TRBV29-1 and TRBJ2-5; D uncertain. Input material: central memory CD4+ T cells from blood. CDR3 residues: CSVSGRLQETQYF. The CDR3, as DNA: TGCAGCGTCTCCGGACGGCTTCAAGAGACCCAGTACTTC.